The 12 T cell receptor beta chains below come from one sample, sequenced in a study of spatial heterogeneity in lung cancer. The time point here: sample taken at primary tumor resection. The authors sequenced whole RNA from tumor, nontumor lung or frozen PBMC without sorting. TCRdb processed the 5' RACE reads anew with MiXCR; each CDR3 protein has one entry. The sample has about 11,000 distinct CDR3 sequences, approximately 25% seen once. The sequencing here drew on PBMCs, taken at surgery. These receptors were collected from a female donor with early-stage non-small cell lung cancer.

By share, this clonotype counts as medium-sized. This sequence joins TRBV29-1 and TRBJ1-2; D unclear. This CDR3 has 12 amino acids. Trimming pared 4 bases from V and 4 bases from J, leaving 10 bases between. The germline V gene encodes CDR1 SQVTM and CDR2 ANQGSEA. CDR3 DNA sequence: TGCAGCGTTGGGGCAGGAGGCTATGGCTACACCTTC. As protein: CSVGAGGYGYTF.

The V and J genes are TRBV7-2 and TRBJ2-1; 7 bases map to TRBD2. The CDR3 covers 16 residues. The V gene's germline CDR1 is SGHTA and CDR2 FQGNSA. V gave up 1 base and J gave up 4 bases; unmatched junction bases: 7. The CDR3 nucleotides are TGTGCCAGCAGCTTAGAGGCGTCGGGGGGTTACAATGAGCAGTTCTTC. This codes for CASSLEASGGYNEQFF.

Only a few counts were recorded for this clonotype. This chain joins TRBV12-5 and TRBJ2-2, with D tentatively TRBD1 or TRBD2 (5 bases each). V was cut by 3 bases and J by 6 bases, with 14 bases left in between. The length of the CDR3 is 15 residues. CDR1 and CDR2 from the germline V gene are LGHNT and FRNRAP. DNA of the CDR3: TGTGCTAGTGGTTTTGGAGGTGGGGGACCCGGGGAGCTGTTTTTT. It codes for CASGFGGGGPGELFF.

This clonotype was seen only a few times. The chain is built from TRBV5-1 and TRBJ2-7; D possibly corresponds to TRBD1 (6 bases). Trimming removed 0 bases at V and 0 bases at J, with 16 bases between. Germline V lookup: CDR1 SGHRS, CDR2 YFSETQ. The CDR3 has 17 amino acids. The CDR3, as DNA: TGCGCCAGCAGCTTGGGGTCCGGGACAAGTAGCTCCTACGAGCAGTACTTC. It codes for CASSLGSGTSSSYEQYF. Using reference TRBV5-1 and TRBJ2-7 for the parts outside the CDR3, the full variable domain is KAGVTQTPRYLIKTRGQQVTLSCSPISGHRSVSWYQQTPGQGLQFLFEYFSETQRNKGNFPGRFSGRQFSNSRSEMNVSTLELGDSALYLCASSLGSGTSSSYEQYFGPGTRLTVT.

This clonotype was detected a few times. The CDR3 loop is CASSARRLAGGRNDEQFF. CDR3 bases: TGTGCCAGCAGCGCCCGTAGACTAGCGGGAGGGAGGAATGATGAGCAGTTCTTC. This rearrangement joins TRBV7-2 to TRBJ2-1; 14 nucleotides match TRBD2. The germline V gene encodes CDR1 SGHTA and CDR2 FQGNSA. V lost 5 bases and J lost 8; bases outside the gene matches: 14. The CDR3 extends over 18 amino acids. Filled out from reference TRBV7-2 and TRBJ2-1, the complete variable domain reads GAGVSQSPSNKVTEKGKDVELRCDPISGHTALYWYRQSLGQGLEFLIYFQGNSAPDKSGLPSDRFSAERTGGSVSTLTIQRTQQEDSAVYLCASSARRLAGGRNDEQFFGPGTRLTVL.

This clonotype was found once. The V call is TRBV18, the J call TRBJ1-5; D gene ambiguous. The CDR3 is made up of 14 amino acids. Germline V CDR1 and CDR2: KGHSH, LQKENI. V was pared by 5 bases and J by 4 bases, with 12 bases between. CDR3 residues: CASSAGPGNQPQHF. The CDR3 coding sequence is TGTGCCAGCTCAGCCGGGCCGGGGAATCAGCCCCAGCATTTT.

This clonotype is termed medium-sized. The rearrangement joins TRBV4-2 to TRBJ2-3; tentatively, D is TRBD1 or TRBD2 (5 bases each). The V end was cut by 0 bases, the J end by 6 bases, with 7 bases between. The germline V gene has CDR1 LGHNA and CDR2 YNFKEQ. The CDR3 runs 13 residues. The CDR3 sequence: CASSQEGVDTQYF. CDR3 DNA: TGTGCCAGCAGCCAAGAGGGGGTGGATACGCAGTATTTT.

Relative to its sample, this clonotype is medium-sized. J is TRBJ2-3 and V is TRBV29-1; D is unresolved. Germline values: CDR1 SQVTM, CDR2 ANQGSEA. CDR3 length: 14 amino acids. Deletions cut 1 base from V and 1 base from J, with 9 bases between. The CDR3 here is CSVEGNRRTDTQYF. The CDR3 DNA reads TGCAGCGTTGAAGGAAACAGACGCACAGATACGCAGTATTTT.

This clonotype was counted a few times. The chain uses TRBV12-3 or TRBV12-4 and TRBJ2-2, with 11 bases aligning to TRBD1. This CDR3 is built from 14 residues. V dropped 6 bases and J dropped 6; count of bases not matched to a gene: 3. The CDR3 DNA reads as TGTGCCAGCAGGGGACAGGGGGTTGCCGGGGAGCTGTTTTTT. Translation gives CASRGQGVAGELFF.

The chain is built from TRBV29-1 and TRBJ1-3; a weak D match, TRBD1 (6 bases). V shed 0 bases and J shed 7 bases, with 7 bases lying between them. Germline-derived CDR1 and CDR2 are SQVTM and ANQGSEA. The CDR3 is made up of 12 amino acids. The chain's CDR3 is CSVEEGGNTIYF. CDR3 nucleotides: TGCAGCGTTGAAGAGGGGGGCAACACCATATATTTT.

This clonotype is deemed medium-sized. This chain joins TRBV29-1 and TRBJ2-1; D is unclear. The length of the CDR3 is 13 residues. Deletions cut 7 bases from V and 5 bases from J, with 15 bases between. Germline CDR1 is SQVTM and CDR2 is ANQGSEA. The CDR3 nucleotides read TGCAGCGCATTCCCGAGTTCGCACAATGAGCAGTTCTTC. It codes for CSAFPSSHNEQFF.

This chain uses TRBV10-3 with TRBJ1-2; D remains ambiguous. Germline-derived CDR1 and CDR2 are ENHRY and SYGVKD. There are 16 residues in the CDR3. With 10 bases removed from V and 4 bases from J, the gap between germline ends came to 25 bases. CDR3 residues: CATQPDPTGVSYGYTF. CDR3 in DNA: TGTGCCACCCAACCTGATCCCACTGGGGTCAGCTATGGCTACACCTTC.